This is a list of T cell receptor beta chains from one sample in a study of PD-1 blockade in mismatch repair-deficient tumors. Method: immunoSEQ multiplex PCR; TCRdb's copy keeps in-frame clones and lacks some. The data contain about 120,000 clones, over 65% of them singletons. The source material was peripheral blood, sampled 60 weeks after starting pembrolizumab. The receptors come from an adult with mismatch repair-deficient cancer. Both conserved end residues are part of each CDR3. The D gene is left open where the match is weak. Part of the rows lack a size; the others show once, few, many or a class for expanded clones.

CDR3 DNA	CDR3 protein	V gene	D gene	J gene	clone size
TGCGCCAGTAGGACTCTACTGAACACTGAAGCTTTCTTT	CASRTLLNTEAFF	TRBV4-1	-	TRBJ1-1	-
TGTGCCAGCAGCTCGGACAGGATAAACAATGAGCAGTTCTTC	CASSSDRINNEQFF	TRBV9	TRBD1	TRBJ2-1	-
TGTGCCAGTAGCCGACGACAGGCAGCAACTAATGAAAAACTGTTTTTT	CASSRRQAATNEKLFF	TRBV19	-	TRBJ1-4	few
TGTGCCTGGACCCCCGGGACTTGGTTCCGTAGCAATCAGCCCCAGCATTTT	CAWTPGTWFRSNQPQHF	TRBV30	-	TRBJ1-5	once
TGTGCCTGGAGTATCCTGACTAGCGGAGGAGGGGAGACCCAGTACTTC	CAWSILTSGGGETQYF	TRBV30	TRBD2	TRBJ2-5	-
TGTGCCAGCAGCCTCGGGACATTCAGCTCTGGAAACACCATATATTTT	CASSLGTFSSGNTIYF	TRBV5-4	-	TRBJ1-3	once
TGTGCCAGCACCAGACTAGCGGGAGGGCAAGAGACCCAGTACTTC	CASTRLAGGQETQYF	TRBV27	TRBD2	TRBJ2-5	few
TGCGCCAGCAGCCAAGGGGGATACTCTGGAAACACCATATATTTT	CASSQGGYSGNTIYF	TRBV4-1	-	TRBJ1-3	-
TGCGCCAGCAGCCAGAAGGGTACGGGAGGGGGGGACAATGAGCAGTTCTTC	CASSQKGTGGGDNEQFF	TRBV4-3	TRBD2	TRBJ2-1	-
TGTGCCAGCAGTCCCCTAGCGGGAGGTCTGGAGACCCAGTACTTC	CASSPLAGGLETQYF	TRBV27	TRBD2	TRBJ2-5	-
TGTGCCAGCACTCCCCAGGGACAGAACACCGGGGAGCTGTTTTTT	CASTPQGQNTGELFF	TRBV7-8	-	TRBJ2-2	-
TGCAGCGTTGATCGGGGAGGGGACACTGAAGCTTTCTTT	CSVDRGGDTEAFF	TRBV29-1	-	TRBJ1-1	-
TGTGCCAGCAGCTTATCCGCGGGGGCCCCTGGAACGCAGTATTTT	CASSLSAGAPGTQYF	TRBV11-3	-	TRBJ2-3	few
TGTGCCAGCCGGAGGCCTTACCAAGACAATGAGCAGTTCTTC	CASRRPYQDNEQFF	TRBV27	-	TRBJ2-1	-
TGTGCCAGTAGTACTCGGACTAGCGGGAGTACATCAGATACGCAGTATTTT	CASSTRTSGSTSDTQYF	TRBV19	TRBD2	TRBJ2-3	-
TGTGCCAGCAGCCCGAGCGGGGGTTCCTACAATGAGCAGTTCTTC	CASSPSGGSYNEQFF	TRBV7-6	TRBD2	TRBJ2-1	-
TGTGCCAGCTCACCATCGCGGGAGCCCTACGAGCAGTACTTC	CASSPSREPYEQYF	TRBV18	TRBD2	TRBJ2-7	-
TGCGCCAGCAGCTTGGTAGGTGACACCGGTCGGGGCTACACCTTC	CASSLVGDTGRGYTF	TRBV5-1	-	TRBJ1-2	-
TGTGCCAGCAGCTTAGGAGGGTGGAGCTATAGCAATCAGCCCCAGCATTTT	CASSLGGWSYSNQPQHF	TRBV7-2	-	TRBJ1-5	once
TGTGCCAGCTCTGCAGGCAGGGAACAAGAGACCCAGTACTTC	CASSAGREQETQYF	TRBV7-2	-	TRBJ2-5	-
TGTGCCTTAGAACCGGAGACCCAGTACTTC	CALEPETQYF	TRBV10-3	-	TRBJ2-5	-
TGTGCCAGCAGTGAACCCCTAGTTCTCAGCGAAGAGACCCAGTACTTC	CASSEPLVLSEETQYF	TRBV6-1	-	TRBJ2-5	once
TGTGCCAGCAGCTTTGGGCAGGGTCCGTCCTACGAGCAGTACTTC	CASSFGQGPSYEQYF	TRBV11-3	-	TRBJ2-7	once
TGTGCCAGTAGTATCTCTCCTAGCGGAAAAGAGACCCAGTACTTC	CASSISPSGKETQYF	TRBV19	TRBD2	TRBJ2-5	-
TGTGCCAGTAGCCCGGGACTAGCGGAATACGAGCAGTACTTC	CASSPGLAEYEQYF	TRBV19	TRBD2	TRBJ2-7	-
TGCGCCAGCAGCTTGTGGGCGGGAGTATCAGATACGCAGTATTTT	CASSLWAGVSDTQYF	TRBV5-1	TRBD2	TRBJ2-3	few
TGTGCCAGCAGCTCCTTTCGCCGACCGCGTGGCTACACCTTC	CASSSFRRPRGYTF	TRBV7-2	-	TRBJ1-2	-
TGTGCCAGCAGCTCCACCGGGGCGGAGACCCAGTACTTC	CASSSTGAETQYF	TRBV11-2	-	TRBJ2-5	once
TGCGCCAGCAGCCAAGAGCTTGTACGGCCCGAAAAACTGTTTTTT	CASSQELVRPEKLFF	TRBV4-1	-	TRBJ1-4	-
TGTGCCAGCAGCTCCGTGGGTATCAATGAGCAGTTCTTC	CASSSVGINEQFF	TRBV7-6	-	TRBJ2-1	-
TGCAGCGTTGAGGACAGTAGACTCTCCTACGAGCAGTACTTC	CSVEDSRLSYEQYF	TRBV29-1	-	TRBJ2-7	-
TGTGCCAGTAAATCGGGCCTGGTGGGCACCGGGGAGCTGTTTTTT	CASKSGLVGTGELFF	TRBV19	-	TRBJ2-2	-
TGTGCCAGCAGCGTCAATAGCAATCAGCCCCAGCATTTT	CASSVNSNQPQHF	TRBV6-6	-	TRBJ1-5	-
TGTGCCAGCAGCTTAACAGGCGGGATGTCCTACAATGAGCAGTTCTTC	CASSLTGGMSYNEQFF	TRBV11-2	-	TRBJ2-1	-
TGTGCCAGCAGCGCCCACTGGGAATCGGCACACAATGAGCAGTTCTTC	CASSAHWESAHNEQFF	TRBV13	-	TRBJ2-1	once
TGTGCCAGCAGCCCCAGGGACAGGGAAAATGGCTACACCTTC	CASSPRDRENGYTF	TRBV9	TRBD1	TRBJ1-2	-
TGTGCCAGTAAAGGGACAGGGGTTCGCGGGGCCAACGTCCTGACTTTC	CASKGTGVRGANVLTF	TRBV19	TRBD1	TRBJ2-6	-
TGTGCCAGCAGCCAGGAGGGGAGGGGCGTCTACAATGAGCAGTTCTTC	CASSQEGRGVYNEQFF	TRBV27	TRBD2	TRBJ2-1	-
TGTGCCAGCAGCCCCGAACTCCAGGGGGCCGACAATCAGCCCCAGCATTTT	CASSPELQGADNQPQHF	TRBV7-8	TRBD1	TRBJ1-5	-
TGTGCCATCAGTGAGGACGCCGGCTCCTACAATGAGCAGTTCTTC	CAISEDAGSYNEQFF	TRBV10-3	-	TRBJ2-1	once
TGTGCCATCACGGGACAGGGCGGGTACGAGCAGTACTTC	CAITGQGGYEQYF	TRBV10-3	TRBD1	TRBJ2-7	-
TGTGCCAGCAGACCGGACAGCTACTCTGGAAACACCATATATTTT	CASRPDSYSGNTIYF	TRBV6-5	-	TRBJ1-3	-